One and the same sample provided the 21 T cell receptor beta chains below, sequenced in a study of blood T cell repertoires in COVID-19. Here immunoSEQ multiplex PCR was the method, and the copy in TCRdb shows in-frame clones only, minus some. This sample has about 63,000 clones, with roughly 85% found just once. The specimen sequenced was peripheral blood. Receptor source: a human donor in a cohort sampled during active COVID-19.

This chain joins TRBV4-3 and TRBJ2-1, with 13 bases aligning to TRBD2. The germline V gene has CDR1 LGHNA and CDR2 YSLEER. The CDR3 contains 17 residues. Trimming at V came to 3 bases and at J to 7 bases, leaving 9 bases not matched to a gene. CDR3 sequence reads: CASSQRGLAGRGNEQFF. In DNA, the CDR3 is TGCGCCAGCAGCCAGAGGGGACTAGCGGGACGAGGGAATGAGCAGTTCTTC.

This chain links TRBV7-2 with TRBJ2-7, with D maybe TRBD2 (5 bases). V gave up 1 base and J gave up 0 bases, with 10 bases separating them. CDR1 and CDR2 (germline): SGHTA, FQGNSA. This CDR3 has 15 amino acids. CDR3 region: CASSLGVGNSYEQYF. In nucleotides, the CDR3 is TGTGCCAGCAGCTTAGGCGTCGGGAACTCCTACGAGCAGTACTTC. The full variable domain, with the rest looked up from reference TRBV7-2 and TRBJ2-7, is GAGVSQSPSNKVTEKGKDVELRCDPISGHTALYWYRQSLGQGLEFLIYFQGNSAPDKSGLPSDRFSAERTGGSVSTLTIQRTQQEDSAVYLCASSLGVGNSYEQYFGPGTRLTVT.

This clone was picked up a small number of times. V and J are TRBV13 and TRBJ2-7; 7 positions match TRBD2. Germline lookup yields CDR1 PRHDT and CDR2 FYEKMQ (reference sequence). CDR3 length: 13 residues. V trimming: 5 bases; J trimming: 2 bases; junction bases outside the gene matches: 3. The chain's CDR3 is CASSARGAYEQYF. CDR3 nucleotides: TGTGCCAGCAGCGCCCGGGGGGCCTACGAGCAGTACTTC.

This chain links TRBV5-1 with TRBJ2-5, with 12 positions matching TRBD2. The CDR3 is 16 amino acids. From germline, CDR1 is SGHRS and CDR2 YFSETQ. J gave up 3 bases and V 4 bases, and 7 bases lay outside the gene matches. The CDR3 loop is CASSPGLAGLEETQYF. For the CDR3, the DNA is TGCGCCAGCAGCCCCGGACTAGCGGGGCTCGAAGAGACCCAGTACTTC.

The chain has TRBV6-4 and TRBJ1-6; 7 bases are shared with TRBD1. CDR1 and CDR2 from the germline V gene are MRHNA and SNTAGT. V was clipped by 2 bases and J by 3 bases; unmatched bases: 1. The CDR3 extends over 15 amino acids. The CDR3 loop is CASSDGDSYNSPLHF. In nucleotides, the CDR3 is TGTGCCAGCAGTGACGGGGACAGCTATAATTCACCCCTCCACTTT.

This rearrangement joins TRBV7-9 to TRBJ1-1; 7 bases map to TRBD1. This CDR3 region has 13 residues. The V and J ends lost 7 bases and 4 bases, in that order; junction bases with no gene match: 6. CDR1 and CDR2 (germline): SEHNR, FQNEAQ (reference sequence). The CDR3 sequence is CASTPTGATEAFF. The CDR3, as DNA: TGTGCCAGCACCCCCACAGGGGCCACTGAAGCTTTCTTT.

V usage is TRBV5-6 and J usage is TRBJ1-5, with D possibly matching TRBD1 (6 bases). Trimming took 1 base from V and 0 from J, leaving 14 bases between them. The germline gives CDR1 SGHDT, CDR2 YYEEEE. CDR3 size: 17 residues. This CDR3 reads CASSLWAGAYSNQPQHF. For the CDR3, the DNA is TGTGCCAGCAGCTTGTGGGCAGGGGCGTATAGCAATCAGCCCCAGCATTTT. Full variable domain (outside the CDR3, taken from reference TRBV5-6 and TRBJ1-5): DAGVTQSPTHLIKTRGQQVTLRCSPKSGHDTVSWYQQALGQGPQFIFQYYEEEERQRGNFPDRFSGHQFPNYSSELNVNALLLGDSALYLCASSLWAGAYSNQPQHFGDGTRLSIL.

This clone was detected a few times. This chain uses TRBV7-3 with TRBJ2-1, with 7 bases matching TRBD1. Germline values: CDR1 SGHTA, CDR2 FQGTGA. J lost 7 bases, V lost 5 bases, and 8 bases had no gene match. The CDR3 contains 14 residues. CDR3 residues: CASSIRQGTNEQFF. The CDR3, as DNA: TGTGCCAGCAGCATTAGACAGGGTACGAATGAGCAGTTCTTC.

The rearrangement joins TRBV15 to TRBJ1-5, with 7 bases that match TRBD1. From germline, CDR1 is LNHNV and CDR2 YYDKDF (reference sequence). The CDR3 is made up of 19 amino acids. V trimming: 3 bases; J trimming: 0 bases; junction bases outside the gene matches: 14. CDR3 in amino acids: CATSRDRTTRGLSNQPQHF. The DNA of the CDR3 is TGTGCCACCAGCAGGGACCGGACAACAAGGGGGCTTAGCAATCAGCCCCAGCATTTT.

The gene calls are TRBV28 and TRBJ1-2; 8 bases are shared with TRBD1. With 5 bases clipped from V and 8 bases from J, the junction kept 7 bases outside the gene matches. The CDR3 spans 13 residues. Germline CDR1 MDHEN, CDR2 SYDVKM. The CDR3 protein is CASSLGQGDGYTF. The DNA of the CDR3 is TGTGCCAGCAGTCTCGGACAGGGTGACGGCTACACCTTC.

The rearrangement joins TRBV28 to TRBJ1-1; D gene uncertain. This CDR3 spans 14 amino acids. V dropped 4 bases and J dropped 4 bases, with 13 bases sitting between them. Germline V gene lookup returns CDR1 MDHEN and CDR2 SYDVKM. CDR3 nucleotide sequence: TGTGCCAGCAGTTATGGAGGTACGGGCACTGAAGCTTTCTTT. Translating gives CASSYGGTGTEAFF.

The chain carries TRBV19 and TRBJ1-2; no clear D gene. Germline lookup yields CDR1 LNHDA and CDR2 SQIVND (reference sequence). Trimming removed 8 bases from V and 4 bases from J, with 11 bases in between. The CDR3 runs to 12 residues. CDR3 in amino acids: CASDQGSYGYTF. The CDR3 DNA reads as TGTGCCAGTGATCAAGGGAGCTATGGCTACACCTTC.

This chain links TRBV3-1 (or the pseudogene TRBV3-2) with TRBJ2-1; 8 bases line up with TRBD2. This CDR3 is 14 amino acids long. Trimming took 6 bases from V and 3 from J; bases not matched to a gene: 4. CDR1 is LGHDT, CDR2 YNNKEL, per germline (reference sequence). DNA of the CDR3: TGTGCCAGCAGTAAGCGGGAGCGCTACAATGAGCAGTTCTTC. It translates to CASSKRERYNEQFF.

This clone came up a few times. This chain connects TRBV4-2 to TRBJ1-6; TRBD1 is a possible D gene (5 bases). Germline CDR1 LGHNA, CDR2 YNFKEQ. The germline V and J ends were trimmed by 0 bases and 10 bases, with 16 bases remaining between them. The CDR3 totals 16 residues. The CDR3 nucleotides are TGTGCCAGCAGCCAAGATCTGAGGCAGGGAGGCTCACCCCTCCACTTT. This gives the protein CASSQDLRQGGSPLHF.

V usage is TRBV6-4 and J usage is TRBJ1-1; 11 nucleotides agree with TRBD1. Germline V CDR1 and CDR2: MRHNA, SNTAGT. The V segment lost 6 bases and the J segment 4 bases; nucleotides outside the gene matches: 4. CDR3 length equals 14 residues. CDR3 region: CASRAGTGGTEAFF. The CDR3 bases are TGTGCCAGCAGAGCCGGGACAGGGGGCACTGAAGCTTTCTTT.

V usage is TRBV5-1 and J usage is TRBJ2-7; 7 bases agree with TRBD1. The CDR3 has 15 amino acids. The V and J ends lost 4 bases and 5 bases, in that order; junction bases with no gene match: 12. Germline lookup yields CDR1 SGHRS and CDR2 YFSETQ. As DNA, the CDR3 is TGCGCCAGCAGCCTTGACGGGACAGAGTTCGACGAGCAGTACTTC. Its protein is CASSLDGTEFDEQYF.

CDR3 DNA: TGTGCCAGCAGCGTAGGGGGCGGGAGTACAGATACGCAGTATTTT. Its protein is CASSVGGGSTDTQYF. The V and J genes are TRBV9 and TRBJ2-3; 7 bases are shared with TRBD2. The V gene end was trimmed by 0 bases and the J gene end by 3 bases; junction bases not matched to a gene: 4. Germline CDR1 reads SGDLS; CDR2 reads YYNGEE. This CDR3 has 15 amino acids.

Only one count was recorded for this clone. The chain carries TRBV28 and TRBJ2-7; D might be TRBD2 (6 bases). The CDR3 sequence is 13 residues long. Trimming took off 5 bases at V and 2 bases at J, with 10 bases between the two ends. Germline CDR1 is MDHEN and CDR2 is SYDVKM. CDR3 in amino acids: CASSGGATYEQYF. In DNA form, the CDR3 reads TGTGCCAGCAGTGGAGGGGCGACCTACGAGCAGTACTTC.

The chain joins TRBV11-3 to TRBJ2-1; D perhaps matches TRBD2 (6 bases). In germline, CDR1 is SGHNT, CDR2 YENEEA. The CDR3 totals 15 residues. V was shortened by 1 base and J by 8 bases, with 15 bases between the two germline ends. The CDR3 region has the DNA TGTGCCAGCAGCTTAGGCAGGGAGGTGTTCGATGAGCAGTTCTTC. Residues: CASSLGREVFDEQFF.

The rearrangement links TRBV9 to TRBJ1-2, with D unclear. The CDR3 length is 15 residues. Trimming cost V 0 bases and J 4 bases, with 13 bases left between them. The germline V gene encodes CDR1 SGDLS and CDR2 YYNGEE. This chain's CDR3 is CASSVGEEVGYGYTF. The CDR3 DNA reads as TGTGCCAGCAGCGTAGGCGAGGAGGTCGGCTATGGCTACACCTTC.

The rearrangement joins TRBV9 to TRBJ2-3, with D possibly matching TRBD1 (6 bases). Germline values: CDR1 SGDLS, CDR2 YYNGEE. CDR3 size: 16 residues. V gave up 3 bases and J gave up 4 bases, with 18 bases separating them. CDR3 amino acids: CASSGTGHPAPDTQYF. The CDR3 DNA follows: TGTGCCAGCAGCGGGACGGGACACCCCGCGCCAGATACGCAGTATTTT.